Each of the 5 T cell receptor beta chains below was sequenced from the same sample in a study of blood T cell repertoires in COVID-19. Measured with immunoSEQ multiplex PCR; TCRdb has only the in-frame clones, and not every one. Among 200,000 or so clones listed, about nine tenths were seen once. Sequences were obtained from PBMCs or T cells enriched from blood (not recorded which). These TCRs come from a woman aged 35 to 49 with acute COVID-19.

The CDR3 DNA sequence: TGTGCCAGCAGCCAGGACAGTCGCGAGCAGTACTTC. Amino acids: CASSQDSREQYF. The genes are TRBV7-9 and TRBJ2-7, with D maybe TRBD1 (6 bases). Trimming cost V 5 bases and J 6 bases, with 11 bases left between them. This CDR3 has 12 amino acids. Germline CDR1 reads SEHNR; CDR2 reads FQNEAQ (reference sequence).

The chain combines TRBV10-3 with TRBJ2-1; 9 bases match TRBD2. CDR3 size: 16 residues. Germline loops: CDR1 ENHRY, CDR2 SYGVKD. V gave up 3 bases and J gave up 4 bases; unmatched junction bases: 7. The CDR3 protein is CAISEVAGVEYNEQFF. The CDR3 bases are TGTGCCATCAGTGAAGTAGCGGGGGTAGAATACAATGAGCAGTTCTTC.

The genes are TRBV30 and TRBJ1-2, with a possible D match to TRBD1 (5 bases). The CDR3 totals 15 residues. V was clipped by 3 bases and J by 1 base, with 15 bases between them. From germline, CDR1 is GTSNPN and CDR2 SVGIG (reference sequence). The CDR3 bases are TGTGCCTGGAGGGGATGGCAGGGCGATAACTATGGCTACACCTTC. It is translated as CAWRGWQGDNYGYTF.

The rearrangement uses TRBV25-1 and TRBJ2-3; no definite D call. Germline V gene data show CDR1 as MGHDK and CDR2 as SYGVNS. Deletions cut 2 bases from V and 4 bases from J, with 10 bases between. The CDR3 spans 14 residues. CDR3 nucleotides: TGTGCCAGCAGTGAACTTTCTTTGTCAGATACGCAGTATTTT. Amino acids: CASSELSLSDTQYF. The whole variable domain, remainder taken from reference TRBV25-1 and TRBJ2-3, is EADIYQTPRYLVIGTGKKITLECSQTMGHDKMYWYQQDPGMELHLIHYSYGVNSTEKGDLSSESTVSRIRTEHFPLTLESARPSHTSQYLCASSELSLSDTQYFGPGTRLTVL.

This clone has just one count. The chain employs TRBV19 and TRBJ2-7; unclear D gene. Germline assignment: CDR1 LNHDA and CDR2 SQIVND (reference sequence). The CDR3 is 15 amino acids. V lost 3 bases, J lost 0 bases, and 12 bases lay in between. The CDR3 loop reads CASSMSYRSSYEQYF. CDR3 bases: TGTGCCAGTAGTATGTCATATAGGAGCTCCTACGAGCAGTACTTC.